This TCR beta chain was recorded in a study of blood T cells in healthy people across ages. CDR3 length equals 17 residues. V lost 6 bases and J lost 4, with 22 bases in between. A second PCR, run for about 7 to 11 cycles, used a sample-barcoded 5' primer plus a J-beta primer mix. TCRdb used MiXCR to reprocess the 5' RACE reads, holding one entry per CDR3 protein. The table has about 840,000 distinct CDR3 sequences, roughly 29% seen once. These data were likewise used in another study, on T cells of mothers and their children. In that study: All donors were healthy and Caucasian; they were a few mothers and their six children. cDNA was made from all extracted RNA, roughly 1.4 ug per 15 ul.

This receptor was obtained from a woman aged 35 to 49 in good health. V usage is TRBV12-3 or TRBV12-4 and J usage is TRBJ2-1; D possibly corresponds to TRBD2 (5 bases). The sequenced sample consisted of blood. The CDR3 DNA reads TGTGCCAGCAGCCGAAGGAGGTCGCAGATGAATTACAATGAGCAGTTCTTC. Its protein product is CASSRRRSQMNYNEQFF.